Listed below are T cell receptor beta chains from one sample, sequenced in a study of blood T cell repertoires in COVID-19. Only in-frame clones appear in the TCRdb table, and some are missing; sequencing was by immunoSEQ multiplex PCR. The sample holds around 380,000 clones; 81% are singletons and the top ten take roughly 1.2%. The source material was peripheral blood. These receptors all come from a human donor with acute or convalescent COVID-19. The donor label of this sample is uncertain. Each CDR3 is given with its conserved first and last residue. D genes are given only for firm matches. The size of a clone is reported for some rows only, either as once, few or many, or as a class for expanded clones.

clone size | J gene | D gene | V gene | CDR3 DNA | CDR3 protein
once | TRBJ1-5 | . | TRBV6-5 | TGTGCCAGCACCTTGACACCCCTTAGCAATCAGCCCCAGCATTTT | CASTLTPLSNQPQHF
once | TRBJ2-5 | TRBD2 | TRBV30 | TGTGCCTGGACTAGCGGCCAAGAGACCCAGTACTTC | CAWTSGQETQYF
. | TRBJ1-1 | . | TRBV5-6 | TGTGCCAGCAGCTTCCTCTCCGGTCCCACTGAAGCTTTCTTT | CASSFLSGPTEAFF
. | TRBJ1-5 | TRBD1 | TRBV5-5 | TGTGCCAGCTCCCGGACAGGGGCCAATCAGCCCCAGCATTTT | CASSRTGANQPQHF
. | TRBJ2-1 | . | TRBV5-1 | TGCGCCAGCAGCCCTAGTATCCCCTACAATGAGCAGTTCTTC | CASSPSIPYNEQFF
few | TRBJ2-3 | TRBD2 | TRBV5-1 | TGCGCCAGCAGCTGGGGAGGGTCAGATACGCAGTATTTT | CASSWGGSDTQYF
. | TRBJ2-7 | . | TRBV28 | TGTGCCAGCAGTTTATTTGGCACAGGGGGAGGGGCGCAGTACTTC | CASSLFGTGGGAQYF
. | TRBJ2-1 | . | TRBV18 | TGTGCCAGCTCACCACAGGGGGGGTTCAATGAGCAGTTCTTC | CASSPQGGFNEQFF
. | TRBJ1-2 | TRBD1 | TRBV5-1 | TGCGCCAGCAGCTTGGGCAGGGGGCTCGATGGCTACACCTTC | CASSLGRGLDGYTF
once | TRBJ1-1 | . | TRBV7-9 | TGTGCCAGCAGCTTTTCCGGGGATACTGAAGCTTTCTTT | CASSFSGDTEAFF
. | TRBJ1-1 | . | TRBV7-9 | TGTGCCAGCAGCTTAGGGGCCCTACAGTACATGAACACTGAAGCTTTCTTT | CASSLGALQYMNTEAFF
once | TRBJ1-1 | . | TRBV2 | TGTGCCAGCAGTCCACAGGGTCACCCGAACACTGAAGCTTTCTTT | CASSPQGHPNTEAFF
few | TRBJ2-2 | . | TRBV29-1 | TGCAGCGCGAGACAGTCGAACACCGGGGAGCTGTTTTTT | CSARQSNTGELFF
. | TRBJ1-1 | . | TRBV4-1 | TGCGCCAGCAGCCAATACAGGAACACTGAAGCTTTCTTT | CASSQYRNTEAFF
. | TRBJ2-5 | . | TRBV28 | TGTGCCAGCAGTCCTGTAGGGGGTGGGAAAGAGACCCAGTACTTC | CASSPVGGGKETQYF
few | TRBJ1-4 | . | TRBV2 | TGTGCCAGCACTGAGGAGGGGCGGAATGGCGAAAAACTGTTTTTT | CASTEEGRNGEKLFF
. | TRBJ1-5 | . | TRBV28 | TGTGCCAGCAGTTTATTACAGAGCAATCAGCCCCAGCATTTT | CASSLLQSNQPQHF
. | TRBJ1-4 | . | TRBV10-2 | TGCGCCAGCAGAGCTGAGGGAAAACTGTTTTTT | CASRAEGKLFF
. | TRBJ2-5 | TRBD1 | TRBV5-4 | TGTGCCAGCAGCTTGTGGACAGGGGGGGAAGAGACCCAGTACTTC | CASSLWTGGEETQYF
once | TRBJ2-1 | TRBD2 | TRBV30 | TGTGCCAGGTCGGGACTAGCGGGAGTACGCTACAATGAGCAGTTCTTC | CARSGLAGVRYNEQFF
. | TRBJ2-3 | TRBD1 | TRBV24-1 | TGTGCCACCAGTCAGGGGGCCACTCGAGTGGATACGCAGTATTTT | CATSQGATRVDTQYF
. | TRBJ1-2 | . | TRBV15 | TGTGCCACCAGCAGAGATTACAGCAATAACTATGGCTACACCTTC | CATSRDYSNNYGYTF
few | TRBJ2-7 | TRBD2 | TRBV7-9 | TGTGCCAGCCTGGGGGCTAGCGGGAGTCTCGGACAGTACGAGCAGTACTTC | CASLGASGSLGQYEQYF
. | TRBJ2-3 | TRBD2 | TRBV5-1 | TGCGCCAGCAGCTTGGAGGCTAGCAGTTCGGGAGGAACGCAGTATTTT | CASSLEASSSGGTQYF
. | TRBJ2-7 | TRBD2 | TRBV10-3 | TGTGCCACCAACGGAGCGGGGAGCTCCTACGAGCAGTACTTC | CATNGAGSSYEQYF